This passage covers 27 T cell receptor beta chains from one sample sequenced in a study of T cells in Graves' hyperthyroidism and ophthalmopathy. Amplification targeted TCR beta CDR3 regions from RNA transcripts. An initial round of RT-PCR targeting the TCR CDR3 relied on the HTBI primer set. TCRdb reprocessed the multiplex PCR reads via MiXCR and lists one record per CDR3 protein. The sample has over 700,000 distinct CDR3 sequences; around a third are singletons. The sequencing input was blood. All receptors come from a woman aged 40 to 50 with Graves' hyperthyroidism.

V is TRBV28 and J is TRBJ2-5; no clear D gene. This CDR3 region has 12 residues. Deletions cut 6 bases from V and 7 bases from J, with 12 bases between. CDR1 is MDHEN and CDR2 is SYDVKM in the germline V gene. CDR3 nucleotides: TGTGCCAGCAGAAACTTGCTTGCGACCCAGTACTTC. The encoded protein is CASRNLLATQYF.

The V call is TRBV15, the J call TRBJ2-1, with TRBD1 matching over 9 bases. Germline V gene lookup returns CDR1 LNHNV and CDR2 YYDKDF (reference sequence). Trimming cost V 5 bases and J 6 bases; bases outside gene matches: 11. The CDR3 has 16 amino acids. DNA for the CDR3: TGTGCCACCAGCGAGTCAGACAGGGGGGCTGGCAATGAGCAGTTCTTC. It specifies CATSESDRGAGNEQFF.

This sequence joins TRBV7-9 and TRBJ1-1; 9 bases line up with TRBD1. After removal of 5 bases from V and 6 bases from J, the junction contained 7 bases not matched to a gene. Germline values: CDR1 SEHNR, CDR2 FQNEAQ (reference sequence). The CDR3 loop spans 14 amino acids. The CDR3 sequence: CASSPGQGRAEAFF. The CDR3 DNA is TGTGCCAGCAGCCCGGGACAGGGACGGGCTGAAGCTTTCTTT. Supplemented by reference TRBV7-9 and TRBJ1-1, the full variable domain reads DTGVSQNPRHKITKRGQNVTFRCDPISEHNRLYWYRQTLGQGPEFLTYFQNEAQLEKSRLLSDRFSAERPKGSFSTLEIQRTEQGDSAMYLCASSPGQGRAEAFFGQGTRLTVV.

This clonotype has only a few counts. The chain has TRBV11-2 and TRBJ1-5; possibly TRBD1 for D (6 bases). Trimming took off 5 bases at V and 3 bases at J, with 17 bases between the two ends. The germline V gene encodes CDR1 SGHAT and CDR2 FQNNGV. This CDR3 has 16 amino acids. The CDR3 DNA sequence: TGTGCCAGCAGCCCTATTCCAACAGGGCCCAATCAGCCCCAGCATTTT. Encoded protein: CASSPIPTGPNQPQHF.

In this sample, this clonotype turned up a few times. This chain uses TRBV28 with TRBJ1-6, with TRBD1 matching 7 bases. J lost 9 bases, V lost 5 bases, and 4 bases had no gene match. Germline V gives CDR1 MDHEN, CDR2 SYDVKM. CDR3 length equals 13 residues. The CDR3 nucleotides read TGTGCCAGCAGTCCCGGGACAGCTTCACCCCTCCACTTT. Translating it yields CASSPGTASPLHF. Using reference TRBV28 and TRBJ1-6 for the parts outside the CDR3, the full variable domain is DVKVTQSSRYLVKRTGEKVFLECVQDMDHENMFWYRQDPGLGLRLIYFSYDVKMKEKGDIPEGYSVSREKKERFSLILESASTNQTSMYLCASSPGTASPLHFGNGTRLTVT.

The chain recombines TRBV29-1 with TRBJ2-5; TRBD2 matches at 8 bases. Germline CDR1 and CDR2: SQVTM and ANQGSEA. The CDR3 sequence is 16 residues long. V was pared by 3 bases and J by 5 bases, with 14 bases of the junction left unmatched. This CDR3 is CSVDEGVAGSSETQYF. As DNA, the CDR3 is TGCAGCGTTGATGAGGGGGTAGCGGGATCTTCGGAGACCCAGTACTTC.

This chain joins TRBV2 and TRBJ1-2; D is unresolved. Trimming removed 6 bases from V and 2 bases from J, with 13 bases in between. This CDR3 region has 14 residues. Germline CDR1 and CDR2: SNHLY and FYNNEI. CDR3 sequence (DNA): TGTGCCAGCAGAATTACACTACAGAACTATGGCTACACCTTC. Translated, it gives CASRITLQNYGYTF.

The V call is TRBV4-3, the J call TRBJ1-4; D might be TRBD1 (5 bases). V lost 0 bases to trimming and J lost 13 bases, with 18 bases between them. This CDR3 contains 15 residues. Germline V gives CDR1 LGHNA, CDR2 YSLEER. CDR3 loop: CASSQDGDAQVALFF. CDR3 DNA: TGCGCCAGCAGCCAAGATGGGGACGCACAAGTTGCACTGTTTTTT.

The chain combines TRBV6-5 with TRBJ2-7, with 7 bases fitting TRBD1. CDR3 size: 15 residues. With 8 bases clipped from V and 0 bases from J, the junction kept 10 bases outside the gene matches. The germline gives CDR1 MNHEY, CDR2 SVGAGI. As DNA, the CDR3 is TGTGCCAGCGTTACCGGGACAGCCCACTCCTACGAGCAGTACTTC. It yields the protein CASVTGTAHSYEQYF.

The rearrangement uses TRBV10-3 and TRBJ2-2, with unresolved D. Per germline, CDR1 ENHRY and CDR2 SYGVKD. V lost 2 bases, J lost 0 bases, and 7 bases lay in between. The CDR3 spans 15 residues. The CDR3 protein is CAISEAYANTGELFF. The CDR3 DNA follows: TGTGCCATCAGTGAGGCATACGCGAACACCGGGGAGCTGTTTTTT.

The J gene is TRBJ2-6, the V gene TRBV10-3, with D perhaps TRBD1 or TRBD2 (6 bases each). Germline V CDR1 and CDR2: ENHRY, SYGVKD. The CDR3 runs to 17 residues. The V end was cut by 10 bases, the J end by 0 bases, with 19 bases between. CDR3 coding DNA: TGTGCCAGCAAAAGAGGGGGGATACTCTCTGGGGCCAACGTCCTGACTTTC. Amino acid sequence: CASKRGGILSGANVLTF.

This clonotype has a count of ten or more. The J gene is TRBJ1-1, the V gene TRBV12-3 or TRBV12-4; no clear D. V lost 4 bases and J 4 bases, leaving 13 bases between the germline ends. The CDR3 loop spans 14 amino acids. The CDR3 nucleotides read TGTGCCAGCAGTTCAAGGGAGGAAGGCACTGAAGCTTTCTTT. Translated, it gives CASSSREEGTEAFF.

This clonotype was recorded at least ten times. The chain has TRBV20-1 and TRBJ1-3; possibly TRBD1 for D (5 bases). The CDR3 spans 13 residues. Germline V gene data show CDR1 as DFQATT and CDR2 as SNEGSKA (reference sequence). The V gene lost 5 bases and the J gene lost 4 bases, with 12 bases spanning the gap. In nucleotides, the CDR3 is TGCAGTGCTTTCGGCAGGGCGGGAAACACCATATATTTT. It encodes CSAFGRAGNTIYF.

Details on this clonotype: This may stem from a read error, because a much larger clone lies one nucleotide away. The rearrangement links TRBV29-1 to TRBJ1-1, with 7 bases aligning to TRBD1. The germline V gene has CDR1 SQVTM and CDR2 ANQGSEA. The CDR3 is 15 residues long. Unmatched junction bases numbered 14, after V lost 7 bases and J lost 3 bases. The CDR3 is CSGAQGWGADTEAFF. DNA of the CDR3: TGCAGCGGGGCACAGGGGTGGGGGGCAGACACTGAAGCTTTCTTT.

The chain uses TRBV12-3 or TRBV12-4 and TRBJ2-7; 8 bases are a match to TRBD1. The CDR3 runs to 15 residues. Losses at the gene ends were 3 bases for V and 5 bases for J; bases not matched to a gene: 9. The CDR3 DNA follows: TGTGCCAGCAGTTTTAGTCAGGGGACAGGCGACGAGCAGTACTTC. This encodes CASSFSQGTGDEQYF.

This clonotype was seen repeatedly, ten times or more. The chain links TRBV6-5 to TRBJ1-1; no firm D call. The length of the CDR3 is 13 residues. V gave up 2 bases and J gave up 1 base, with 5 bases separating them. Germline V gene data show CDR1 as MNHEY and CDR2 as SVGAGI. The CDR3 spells CASSYTKNTEAFF. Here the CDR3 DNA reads TGTGCCAGCAGTTACACGAAGAACACTGAAGCTTTCTTT.

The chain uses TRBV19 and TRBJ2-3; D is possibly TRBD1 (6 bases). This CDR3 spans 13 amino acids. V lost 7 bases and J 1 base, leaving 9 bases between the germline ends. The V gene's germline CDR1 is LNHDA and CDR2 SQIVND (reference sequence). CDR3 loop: CASKHRGTDTQYF. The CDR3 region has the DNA TGTGCCAGTAAGCACAGGGGCACAGATACGCAGTATTTT.

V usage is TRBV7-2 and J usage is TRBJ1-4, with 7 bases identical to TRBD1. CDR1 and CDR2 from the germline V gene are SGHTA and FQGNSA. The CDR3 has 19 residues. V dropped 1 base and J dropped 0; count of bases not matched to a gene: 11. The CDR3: CASSLGGRDSTATNEKLFF. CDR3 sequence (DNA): TGTGCCAGCAGCTTAGGGGGCAGGGACAGTACTGCAACTAATGAAAAACTGTTTTTT.

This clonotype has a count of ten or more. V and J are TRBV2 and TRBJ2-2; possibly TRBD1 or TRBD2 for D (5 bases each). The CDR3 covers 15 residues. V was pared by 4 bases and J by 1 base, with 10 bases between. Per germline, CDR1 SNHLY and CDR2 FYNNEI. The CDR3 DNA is TGTGCCAGCAGTGGCCGGGACGAGAACACCGGGGAGCTGTTTTTT. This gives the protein CASSGRDENTGELFF. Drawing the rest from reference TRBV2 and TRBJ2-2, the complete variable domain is EPEVTQTPSHQVTQMGQEVILRCVPISNHLYFYWYRQILGQKVEFLVSFYNNEISEKSEIFDDQFSVERPDGSNFTLKIRSTKLEDSAMYFCASSGRDENTGELFFGEGSRLTVL.

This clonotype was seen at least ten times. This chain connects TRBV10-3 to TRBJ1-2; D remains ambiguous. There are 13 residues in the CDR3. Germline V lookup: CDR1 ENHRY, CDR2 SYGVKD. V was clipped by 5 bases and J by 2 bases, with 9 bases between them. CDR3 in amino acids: CAISSPSNYGYTF. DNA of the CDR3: TGTGCCATCAGTTCCCCTTCCAACTATGGCTACACCTTC.

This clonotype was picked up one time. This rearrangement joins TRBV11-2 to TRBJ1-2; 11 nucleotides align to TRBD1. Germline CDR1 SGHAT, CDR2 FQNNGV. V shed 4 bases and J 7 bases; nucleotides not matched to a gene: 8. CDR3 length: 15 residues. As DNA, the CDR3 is TGTGCCAGCAGCTACCGGGGACAGGGGGAGGGTGGCTACACCTTC. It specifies CASSYRGQGEGGYTF. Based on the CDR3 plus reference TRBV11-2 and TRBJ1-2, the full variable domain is EAGVAQSPRYKIIEKRQSVAFWCNPISGHATLYWYQQILGQGPKLLIQFQNNGVVDDSQLPKDRFSAERLKGVDSTLKIQPAKLEDSAVYLCASSYRGQGEGGYTFGSGTRLTVV.

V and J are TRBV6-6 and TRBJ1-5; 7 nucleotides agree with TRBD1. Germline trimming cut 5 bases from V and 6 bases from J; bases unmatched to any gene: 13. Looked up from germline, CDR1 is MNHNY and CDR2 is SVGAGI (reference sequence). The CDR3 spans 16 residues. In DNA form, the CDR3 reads TGTGCCAGCAGTGACGGTGACAGGGTGCGTGGTCAGCCCCAGCATTTT. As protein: CASSDGDRVRGQPQHF.

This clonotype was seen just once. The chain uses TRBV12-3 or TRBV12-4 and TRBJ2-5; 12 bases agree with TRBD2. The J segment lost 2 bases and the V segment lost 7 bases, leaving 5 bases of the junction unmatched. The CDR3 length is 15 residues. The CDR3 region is CASKSLAGGQETQYF. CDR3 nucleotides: TGTGCCAGCAAATCCCTAGCGGGGGGGCAAGAGACCCAGTACTTC.

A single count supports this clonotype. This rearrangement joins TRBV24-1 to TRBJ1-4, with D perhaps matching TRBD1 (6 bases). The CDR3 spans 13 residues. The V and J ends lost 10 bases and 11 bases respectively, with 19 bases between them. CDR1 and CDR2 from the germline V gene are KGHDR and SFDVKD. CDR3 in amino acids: CATPVRGGLKLFF. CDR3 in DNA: TGTGCCACACCGGTCAGGGGAGGGCTGAAACTGTTTTTT.

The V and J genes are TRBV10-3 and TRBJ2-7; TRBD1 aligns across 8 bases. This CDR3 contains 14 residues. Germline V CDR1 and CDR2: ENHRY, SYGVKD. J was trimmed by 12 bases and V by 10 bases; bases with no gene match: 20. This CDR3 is CASSPRDRRPTVYF. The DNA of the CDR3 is TGTGCCAGCAGCCCCCGGGACAGGCGCCCCACAGTGTACTTC.

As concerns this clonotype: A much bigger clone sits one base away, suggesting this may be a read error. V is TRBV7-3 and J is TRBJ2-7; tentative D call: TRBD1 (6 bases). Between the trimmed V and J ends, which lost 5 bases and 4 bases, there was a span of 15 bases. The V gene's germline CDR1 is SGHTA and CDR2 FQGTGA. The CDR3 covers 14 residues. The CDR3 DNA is TGTGCCAGCAGCGTGCCGACAGGCTGGTACGAGCAGTACTTC. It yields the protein CASSVPTGWYEQYF.

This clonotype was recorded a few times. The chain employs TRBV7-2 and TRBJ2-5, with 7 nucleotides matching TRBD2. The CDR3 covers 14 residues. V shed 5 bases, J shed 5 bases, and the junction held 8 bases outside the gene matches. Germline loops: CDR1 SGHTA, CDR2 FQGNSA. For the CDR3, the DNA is TGTGCCAGCAGCCCGCGGACTAGAACGGAGACCCAGTACTTC. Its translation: CASSPRTRTETQYF.